Each of the 10 T cell receptor beta chains below was sequenced from the same sample in a study of CXCR3-negative and CXCR3-positive naive CD8 T cells. Notes on the study in general: More hydrophobic TRB CDR3s were found in CXCR3-positive naive cells than in CXCR3-negative naive cells.

Their target antigens are unknown. Libraries of TRB cDNA were made by 5' RACE and carried UMIs. After re-calling the 5' RACE reads, TCRdb lists one entry per CDR3 protein, DNA absent. The table counts about 53,000 distinct CDR3 sequences; approximately 0.52% lies in the top ten. The sample was naive CXCR3+ CD8+ T cells from blood. Subset noted: CD45RO-CCR7+CD27+CD95- naive CD8+ T cells expressing CXCR3 (TNR3+). The receptors were gathered from a human donor in good health. Some clones in this sample may be carry-over from other donors' samples.

The chain couples TRBV6-4 to TRBJ2-1; TCRdb designates TRBD2, a call that cannot be tested without DNA. The germline V gene has CDR1 MRHNA and CDR2 SNTAGT. This CDR3 region has 15 residues. The CDR3 region is CASSDSWGGRNEQFF.

This rearrangement joins TRBV29-1 to TRBJ2-5; the D call from TCRdb, TRBD1, cannot be confirmed without DNA. CDR1 is SQVTM and CDR2 is ANQGSEA in the germline V gene. This CDR3 spans 14 amino acids. This chain's CDR3 is CSVDGRGQGETQYF.

This rearrangement joins TRBV7-9 to TRBJ2-5; absent DNA, TCRdb's TRBD1 call cannot be checked. Germline lookup yields CDR1 SEHNR and CDR2 FQNEAQ (reference sequence). The length of the CDR3 is 13 residues. The CDR3 spells CASSFVQGETQYF. Together with reference TRBV7-9 and TRBJ2-5, the CDR3 gives the full variable domain: DTGVSQNPRHKITKRGQNVTFRCDPISEHNRLYWYRQTLGQGPEFLTYFQNEAQLEKSRLLSDRFSAERPKGSFSTLEIQRTEQGDSAMYLCASSFVQGETQYFGPGTRLLVL.

The rearrangement links TRBV28 to TRBJ2-5; TCRdb selects TRBD1, and the lack of DNA leaves this call unchecked. Germline CDR1 and CDR2: MDHEN and SYDVKM. The CDR3 covers 15 residues. CDR3 amino acids: CASSAGTGVRETQYF.

CDR3 in amino acids: CSASFTGTSGGTNTGELFF. This chain uses TRBV20-1 with TRBJ2-2; there is no DNA to check the TCRdb D call of TRBD2. CDR3 size: 19 residues. Germline CDR1 is DFQATT and CDR2 is SNEGSKA (reference sequence).

V and J are TRBV7-2 and TRBJ2-1. Germline assignment: CDR1 SGHTA and CDR2 FQGNSA. The CDR3 contains 16 residues. CDR3 loop: CASSLSRSARYNEQFF. Complete variable domain (other parts from reference TRBV7-2 and TRBJ2-1): GAGVSQSPSNKVTEKGKDVELRCDPISGHTALYWYRQSLGQGLEFLIYFQGNSAPDKSGLPSDRFSAERTGGSVSTLTIQRTQQEDSAVYLCASSLSRSARYNEQFFGPGTRLTVL.

V is TRBV20-1 and J is TRBJ2-5. The CDR3 is made up of 15 amino acids. CDR1 is DFQATT, CDR2 SNEGSKA, per germline (reference sequence). The chain's CDR3 is CSARELLQVAETQYF.

V is TRBV6-5 and J is TRBJ2-7; without DNA, the TCRdb call of TRBD1 cannot be checked. Germline assignment: CDR1 MNHEY and CDR2 SVGAGI. The CDR3 totals 16 residues. The CDR3 sequence is CASSPPPGSFFYEQYF.

This clonotype ranks as medium-sized in terms of frequency. The chain joins TRBV7-8 to TRBJ2-2; TCRdb's assignment of TRBD1 cannot be checked, as there is no DNA. This CDR3 spans 16 amino acids. Germline lookup yields CDR1 SGHVS and CDR2 FQNEAQ. This chain's CDR3 is CASSSLPGRNTGELFF.

The chain carries TRBV7-9 and TRBJ2-7; the TRBD1 assignment by TCRdb is unverifiable without DNA. Per the germline V gene, CDR1 is SEHNR and CDR2 is FQNEAQ (reference sequence). The CDR3 runs to 15 residues. The CDR3 protein is CASSSSVGAFYEQYF. Full variable domain (remainder filled in from reference TRBV7-9 and TRBJ2-7): DTGVSQNPRHKITKRGQNVTFRCDPISEHNRLYWYRQTLGQGPEFLTYFQNEAQLEKSRLLSDRFSAERPKGSFSTLEIQRTEQGDSAMYLCASSSSVGAFYEQYFGPGTRLTVT.